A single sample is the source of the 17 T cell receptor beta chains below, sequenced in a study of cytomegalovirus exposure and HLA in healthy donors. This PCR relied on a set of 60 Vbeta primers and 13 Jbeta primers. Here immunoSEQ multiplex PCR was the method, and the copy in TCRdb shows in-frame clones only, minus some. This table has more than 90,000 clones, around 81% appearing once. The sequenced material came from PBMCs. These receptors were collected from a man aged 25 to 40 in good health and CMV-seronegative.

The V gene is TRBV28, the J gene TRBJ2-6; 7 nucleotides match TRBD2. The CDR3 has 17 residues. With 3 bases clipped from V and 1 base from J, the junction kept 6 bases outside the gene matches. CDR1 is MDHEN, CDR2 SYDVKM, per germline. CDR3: CASSFEGLNSGANVLTF. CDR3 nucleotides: TGTGCCAGCAGTTTCGAGGGACTAAATTCTGGGGCCAACGTCCTGACTTTC. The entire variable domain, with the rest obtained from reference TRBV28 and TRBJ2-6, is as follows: DVKVTQSSRYLVKRTGEKVFLECVQDMDHENMFWYRQDPGLGLRLIYFSYDVKMKEKGDIPEGYSVSREKKERFSLILESASTNQTSMYLCASSFEGLNSGANVLTFGAGSRLTVL.

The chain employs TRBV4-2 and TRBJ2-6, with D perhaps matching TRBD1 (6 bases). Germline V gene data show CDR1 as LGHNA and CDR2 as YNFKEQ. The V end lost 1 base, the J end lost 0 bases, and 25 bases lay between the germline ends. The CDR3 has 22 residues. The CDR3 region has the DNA TGTGCCAGCAGCCAAGTCCCCACCCCCCGGACAGCACCCCTCTCTGGGGCCAACGTCCTGACTTTC. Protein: CASSQVPTPRTAPLSGANVLTF.

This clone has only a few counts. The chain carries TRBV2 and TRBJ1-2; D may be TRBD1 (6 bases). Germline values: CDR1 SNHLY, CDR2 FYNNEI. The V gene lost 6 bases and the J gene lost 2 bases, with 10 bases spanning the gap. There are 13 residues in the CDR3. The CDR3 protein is CASRDTGNYGYTF. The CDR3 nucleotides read TGTGCCAGCAGGGACACAGGGAACTATGGCTACACCTTC.

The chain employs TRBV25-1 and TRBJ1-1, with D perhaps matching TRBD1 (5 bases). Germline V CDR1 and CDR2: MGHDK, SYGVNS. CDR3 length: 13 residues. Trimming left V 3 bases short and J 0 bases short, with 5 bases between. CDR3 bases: TGTGCCAGCAGTGACAGGGTGAACACTGAAGCTTTCTTT. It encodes CASSDRVNTEAFF.

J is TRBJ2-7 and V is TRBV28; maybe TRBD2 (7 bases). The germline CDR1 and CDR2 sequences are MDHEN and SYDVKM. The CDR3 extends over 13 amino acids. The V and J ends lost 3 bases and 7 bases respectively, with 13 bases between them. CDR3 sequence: CASSFRGAGEQYV. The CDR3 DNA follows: TGTGCCAGCAGTTTTCGGGGGGCGGGAGAGCAGTACGTC.

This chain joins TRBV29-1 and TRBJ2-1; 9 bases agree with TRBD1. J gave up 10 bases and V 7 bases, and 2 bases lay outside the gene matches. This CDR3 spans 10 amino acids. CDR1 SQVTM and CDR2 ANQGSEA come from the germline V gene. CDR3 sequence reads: CSGGQGEQFF. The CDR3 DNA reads TGCAGCGGAGGACAGGGGGAGCAGTTCTTC.

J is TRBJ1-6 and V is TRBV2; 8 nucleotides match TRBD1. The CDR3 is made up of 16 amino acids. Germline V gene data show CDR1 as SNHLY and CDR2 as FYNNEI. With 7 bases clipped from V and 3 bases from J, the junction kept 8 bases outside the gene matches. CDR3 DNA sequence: TGTGCCAGCATACAGGGGGAGTATCTCTATAATTCACCCCTCCACTTT. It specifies CASIQGEYLYNSPLHF.

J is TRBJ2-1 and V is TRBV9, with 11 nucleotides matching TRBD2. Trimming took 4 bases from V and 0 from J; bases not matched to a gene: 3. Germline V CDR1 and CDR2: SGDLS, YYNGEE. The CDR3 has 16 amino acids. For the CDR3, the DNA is TGTGCCAGCAGCCCTAGCGGGGGGCTCTCCTACAATGAGCAGTTCTTC. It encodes CASSPSGGLSYNEQFF.

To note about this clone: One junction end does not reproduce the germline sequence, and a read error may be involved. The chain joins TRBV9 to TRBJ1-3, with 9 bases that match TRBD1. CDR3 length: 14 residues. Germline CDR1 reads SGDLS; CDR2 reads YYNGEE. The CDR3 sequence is CASSVGGQGSTIYF. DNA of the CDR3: TGTGCCAGCAGCGTAGGGGGACAGGGAAGCACCATATATTTT.

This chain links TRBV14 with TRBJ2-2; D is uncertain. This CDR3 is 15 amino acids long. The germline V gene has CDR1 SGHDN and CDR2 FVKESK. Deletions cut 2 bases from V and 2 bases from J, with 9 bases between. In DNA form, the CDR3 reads TGTGCCAGCAGCCAACTTGGGCATAACACCGGGGAGCTGTTTTTT. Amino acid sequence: CASSQLGHNTGELFF.

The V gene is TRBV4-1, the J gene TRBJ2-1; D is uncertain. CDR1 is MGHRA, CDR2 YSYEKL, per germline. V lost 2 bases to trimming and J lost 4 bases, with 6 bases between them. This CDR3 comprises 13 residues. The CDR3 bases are TGCGCCAGCAGCCAATCTGTTTACAATGAGCAGTTCTTC. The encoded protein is CASSQSVYNEQFF.

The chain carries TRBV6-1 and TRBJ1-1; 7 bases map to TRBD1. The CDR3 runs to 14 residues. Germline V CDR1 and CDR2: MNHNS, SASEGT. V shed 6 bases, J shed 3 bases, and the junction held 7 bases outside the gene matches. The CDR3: CASRKTGWDTEAFF. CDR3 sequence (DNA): TGTGCCAGCAGAAAGACAGGGTGGGACACTGAAGCTTTCTTT.

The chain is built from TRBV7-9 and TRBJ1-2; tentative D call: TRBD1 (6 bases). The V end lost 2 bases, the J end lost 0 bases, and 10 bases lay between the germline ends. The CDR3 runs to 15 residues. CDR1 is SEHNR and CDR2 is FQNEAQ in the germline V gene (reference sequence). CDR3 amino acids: CASSLYGQTNYGYTF. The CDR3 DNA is TGTGCCAGCAGCTTATACGGACAGACTAACTATGGCTACACCTTC.

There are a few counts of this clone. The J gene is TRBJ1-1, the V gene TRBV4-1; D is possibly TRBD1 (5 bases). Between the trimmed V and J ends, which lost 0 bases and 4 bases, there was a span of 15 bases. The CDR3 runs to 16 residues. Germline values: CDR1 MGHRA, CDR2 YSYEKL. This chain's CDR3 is CASSQEGGRAVTEAFF. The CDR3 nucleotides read TGCGCCAGCAGCCAAGAGGGAGGCAGGGCGGTCACTGAAGCTTTCTTT.

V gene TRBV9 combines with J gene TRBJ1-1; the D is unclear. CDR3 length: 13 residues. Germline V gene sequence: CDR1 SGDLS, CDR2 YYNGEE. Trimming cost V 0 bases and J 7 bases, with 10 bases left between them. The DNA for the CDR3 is TGTGCCAGCAGCGTAGGAGGGTTGGTTGAAGCTTTCTTT. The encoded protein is CASSVGGLVEAFF.

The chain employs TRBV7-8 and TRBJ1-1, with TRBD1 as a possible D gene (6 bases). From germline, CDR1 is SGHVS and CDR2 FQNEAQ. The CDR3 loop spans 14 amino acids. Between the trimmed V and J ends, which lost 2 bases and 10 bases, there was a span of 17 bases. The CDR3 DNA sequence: TGTGCCAGCAGCTTATTACAGGGTTTGGATGTAGCTTTCTTT. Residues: CASSLLQGLDVAFF.

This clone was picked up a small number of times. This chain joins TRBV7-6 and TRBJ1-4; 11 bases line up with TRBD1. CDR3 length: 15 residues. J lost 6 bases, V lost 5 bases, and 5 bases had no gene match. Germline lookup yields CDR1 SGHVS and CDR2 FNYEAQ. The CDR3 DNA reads TGTGCCAGCAGCGCATGGACAGGGGGCTATGAAAAACTGTTTTTT. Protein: CASSAWTGGYEKLFF. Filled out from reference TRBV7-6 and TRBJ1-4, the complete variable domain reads GAGVSQSPRYKVTKRGQDVALRCDPISGHVSLYWYRQALGQGPEFLTYFNYEAQQDKSGLPNDRFSAERPEGSISTLTIQRTEQRDSAMYRCASSAWTGGYEKLFFGSGTQLSVL.